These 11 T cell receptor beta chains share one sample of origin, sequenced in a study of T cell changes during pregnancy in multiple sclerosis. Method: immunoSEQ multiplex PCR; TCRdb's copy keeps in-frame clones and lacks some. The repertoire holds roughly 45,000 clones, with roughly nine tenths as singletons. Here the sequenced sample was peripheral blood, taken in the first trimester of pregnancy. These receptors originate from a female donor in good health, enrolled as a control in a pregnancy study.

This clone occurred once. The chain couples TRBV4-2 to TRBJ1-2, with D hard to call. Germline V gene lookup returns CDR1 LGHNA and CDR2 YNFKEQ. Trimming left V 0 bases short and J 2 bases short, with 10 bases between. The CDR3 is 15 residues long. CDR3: CASSQDLGANYGYTF. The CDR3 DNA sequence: TGTGCCAGCAGCCAAGATTTAGGAGCAAACTATGGCTACACCTTC.

The CDR3 bases are TGTGCCAGCCAAAGAACAGGGTCCTCTGGAAACACCATATATTTT. Encoded protein: CASQRTGSSGNTIYF. The J gene is TRBJ1-3, the V gene TRBV18, with D perhaps TRBD1 (6 bases). In germline, CDR1 is KGHSH, CDR2 LQKENI. This CDR3 spans 15 amino acids. The V gene lost 8 bases and the J gene lost 0 bases, with 14 bases spanning the gap.

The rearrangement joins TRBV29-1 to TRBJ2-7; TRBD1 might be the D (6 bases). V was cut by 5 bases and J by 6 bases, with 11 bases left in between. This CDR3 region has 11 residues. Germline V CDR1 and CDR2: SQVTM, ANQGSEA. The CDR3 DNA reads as TGCAGCGTTAACACAGGGTCCGAGCAGTACTTC. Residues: CSVNTGSEQYF.

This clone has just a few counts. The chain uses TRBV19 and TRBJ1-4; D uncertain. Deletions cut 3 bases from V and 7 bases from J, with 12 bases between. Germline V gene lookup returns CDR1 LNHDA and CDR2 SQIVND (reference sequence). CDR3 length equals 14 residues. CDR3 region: CASSIGVAPEKLFF. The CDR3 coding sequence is TGTGCCAGTAGTATCGGAGTCGCTCCTGAAAAACTGTTTTTT.

The CDR3 region is CASSEVGAKNGEQYF. DNA for the CDR3: TGTGCCAGCAGTGAAGTGGGGGCCAAGAATGGGGAGCAGTACTTC. This sequence joins TRBV2 and TRBJ2-7, with a possible D match to TRBD1 (6 bases). Trimming removed 1 base at V and 7 bases at J, with 17 bases between. This CDR3 comprises 15 residues. CDR1 is SNHLY and CDR2 is FYNNEI in the germline V gene. Drawing the rest from reference TRBV2 and TRBJ2-7, the complete variable domain is EPEVTQTPSHQVTQMGQEVILRCVPISNHLYFYWYRQILGQKVEFLVSFYNNEISEKSEIFDDQFSVERPDGSNFTLKIRSTKLEDSAMYFCASSEVGAKNGEQYFGPGTRLTVT.

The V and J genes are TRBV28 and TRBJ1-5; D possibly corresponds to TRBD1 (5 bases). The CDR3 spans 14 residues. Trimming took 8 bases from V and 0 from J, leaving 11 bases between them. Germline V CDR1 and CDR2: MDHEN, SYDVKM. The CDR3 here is CASLTENSNQPQHF. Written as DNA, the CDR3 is TGTGCCAGCTTGACAGAGAATAGCAATCAGCCCCAGCATTTT.

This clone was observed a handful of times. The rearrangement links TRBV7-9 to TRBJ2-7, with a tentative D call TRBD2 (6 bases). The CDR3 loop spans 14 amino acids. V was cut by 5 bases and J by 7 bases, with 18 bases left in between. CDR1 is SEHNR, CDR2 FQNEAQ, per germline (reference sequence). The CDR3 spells CASSRGTGYVEQYF. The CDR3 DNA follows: TGTGCCAGCAGCCGAGGGACTGGATACGTGGAGCAGTACTTC.

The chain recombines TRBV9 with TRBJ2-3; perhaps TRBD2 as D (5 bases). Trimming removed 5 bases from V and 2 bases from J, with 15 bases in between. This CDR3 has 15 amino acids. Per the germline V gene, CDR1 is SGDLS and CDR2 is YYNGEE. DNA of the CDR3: TGTGCCAGCAGTACCGGGGTCATTTTCACAGATACGCAGTATTTT. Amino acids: CASSTGVIFTDTQYF. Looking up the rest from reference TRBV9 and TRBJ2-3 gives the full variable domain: DSGVTQTPKHLITATGQRVTLRCSPRSGDLSVYWYQQSLDQGLQFLIQYYNGEERAKGNILERFSAQQFPDLHSELNLSSLELGDSALYFCASSTGVIFTDTQYFGPGTRLTVL.

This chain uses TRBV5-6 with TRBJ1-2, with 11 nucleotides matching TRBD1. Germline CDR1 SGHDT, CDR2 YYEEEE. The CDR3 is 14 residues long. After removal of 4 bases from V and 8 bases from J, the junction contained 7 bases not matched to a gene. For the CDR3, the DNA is TGTGCCAGCAGCCGGGACAGGGGGAGCCTAGGCTACACCTTC. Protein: CASSRDRGSLGYTF.

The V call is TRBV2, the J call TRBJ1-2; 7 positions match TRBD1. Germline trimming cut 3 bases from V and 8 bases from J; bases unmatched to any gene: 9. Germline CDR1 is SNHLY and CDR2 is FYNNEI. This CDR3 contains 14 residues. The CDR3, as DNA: TGTGCCAGCAGTGATGACAGGGTGTATTGGGGCTACACCTTC. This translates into CASSDDRVYWGYTF.

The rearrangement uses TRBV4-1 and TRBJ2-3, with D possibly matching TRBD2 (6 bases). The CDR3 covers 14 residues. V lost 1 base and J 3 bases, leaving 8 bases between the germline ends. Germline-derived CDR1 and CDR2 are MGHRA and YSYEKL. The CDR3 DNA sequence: TGCGCCAGCAGCCAAGGGGAGGATACAGATACGCAGTATTTT. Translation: CASSQGEDTDTQYF.